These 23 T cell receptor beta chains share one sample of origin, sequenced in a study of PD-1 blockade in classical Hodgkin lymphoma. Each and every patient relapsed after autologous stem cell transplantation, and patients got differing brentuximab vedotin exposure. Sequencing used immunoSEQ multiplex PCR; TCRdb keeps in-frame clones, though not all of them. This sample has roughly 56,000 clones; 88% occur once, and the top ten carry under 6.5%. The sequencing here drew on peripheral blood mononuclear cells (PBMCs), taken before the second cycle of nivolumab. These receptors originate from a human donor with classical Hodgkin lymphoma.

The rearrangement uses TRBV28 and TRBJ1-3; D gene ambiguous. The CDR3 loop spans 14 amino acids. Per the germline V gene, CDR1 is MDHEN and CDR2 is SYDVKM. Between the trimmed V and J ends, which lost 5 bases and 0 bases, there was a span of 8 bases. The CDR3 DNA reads TGTGCCAGCAGTGAGGTGTTCTCTGGAAACACCATATATTTT. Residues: CASSEVFSGNTIYF.

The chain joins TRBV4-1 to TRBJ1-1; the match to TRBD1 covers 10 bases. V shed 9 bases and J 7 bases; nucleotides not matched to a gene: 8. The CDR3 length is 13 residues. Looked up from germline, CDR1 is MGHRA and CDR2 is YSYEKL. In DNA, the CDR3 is TGCGCCAGTCGAGACAGGGGGCAAGGTGAAGCTTTCTTT. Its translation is CASRDRGQGEAFF.

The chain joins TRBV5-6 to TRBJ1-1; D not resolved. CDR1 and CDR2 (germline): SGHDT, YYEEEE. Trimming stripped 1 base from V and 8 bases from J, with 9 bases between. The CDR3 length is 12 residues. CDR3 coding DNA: TGTGCCAGCAGCTTGTGGAGGGTAGAAGCTTTCTTT. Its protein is CASSLWRVEAFF.

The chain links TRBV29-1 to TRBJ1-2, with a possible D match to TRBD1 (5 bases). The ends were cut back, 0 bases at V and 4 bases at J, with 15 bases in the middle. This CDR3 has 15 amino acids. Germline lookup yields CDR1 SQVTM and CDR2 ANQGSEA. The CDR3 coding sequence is TGCAGCGTTGAAGATCGAGGGGAAGACAGCTATGGCTACACCTTC. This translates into CSVEDRGEDSYGYTF.

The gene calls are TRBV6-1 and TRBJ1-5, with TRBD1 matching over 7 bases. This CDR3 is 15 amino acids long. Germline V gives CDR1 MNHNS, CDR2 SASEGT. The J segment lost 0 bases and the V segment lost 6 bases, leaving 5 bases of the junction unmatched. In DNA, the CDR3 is TGTGCCAGCAGCGTGACAGGGAATAGCAATCAGCCCCAGCATTTT. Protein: CASSVTGNSNQPQHF.

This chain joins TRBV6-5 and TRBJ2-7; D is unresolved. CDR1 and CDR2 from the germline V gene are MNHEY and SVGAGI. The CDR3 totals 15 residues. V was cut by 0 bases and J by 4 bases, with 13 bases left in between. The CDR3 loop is CASSYSQRTSYEQYF. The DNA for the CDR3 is TGTGCCAGCAGTTACTCCCAAAGGACCTCTTACGAGCAGTACTTC.

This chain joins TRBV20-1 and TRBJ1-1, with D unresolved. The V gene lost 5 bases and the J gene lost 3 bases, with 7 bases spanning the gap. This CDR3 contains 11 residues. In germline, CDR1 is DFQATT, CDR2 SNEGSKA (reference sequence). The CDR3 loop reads CSAGEYTEAFF. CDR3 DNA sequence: TGCAGTGCTGGGGAGTACACTGAAGCTTTCTTT.

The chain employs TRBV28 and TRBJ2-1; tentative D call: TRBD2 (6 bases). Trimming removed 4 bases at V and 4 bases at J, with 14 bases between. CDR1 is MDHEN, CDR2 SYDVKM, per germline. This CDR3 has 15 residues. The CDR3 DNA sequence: TGTGCCAGCAGTTCCTCGGGGGTTGGATACAATGAGCAGTTCTTC. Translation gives CASSSSGVGYNEQFF.

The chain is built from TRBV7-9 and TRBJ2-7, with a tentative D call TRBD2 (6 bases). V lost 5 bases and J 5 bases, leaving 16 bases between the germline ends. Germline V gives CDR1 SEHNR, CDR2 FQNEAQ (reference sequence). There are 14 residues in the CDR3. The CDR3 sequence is CASSGTRERDEQYF. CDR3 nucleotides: TGTGCCAGCAGCGGAACTCGGGAGAGGGACGAGCAGTACTTC.

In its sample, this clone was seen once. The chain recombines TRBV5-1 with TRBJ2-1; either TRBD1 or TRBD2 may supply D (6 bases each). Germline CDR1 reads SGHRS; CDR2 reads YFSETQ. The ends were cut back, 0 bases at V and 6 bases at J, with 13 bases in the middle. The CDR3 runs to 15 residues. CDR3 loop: CASSLEGGKVNEQFF. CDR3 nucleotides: TGCGCCAGCAGCTTGGAGGGGGGAAAGGTCAATGAGCAGTTCTTC.

The chain's CDR3 is CASSFRTDSEKLFF. The CDR3, as DNA: TGTGCCAGCAGCTTCAGGACAGACAGCGAAAAACTGTTTTTT. The chain joins TRBV7-9 to TRBJ1-4; a weak D match, TRBD1 (6 bases). V lost 3 bases, J lost 8 bases, and 13 bases lay in between. CDR1 is SEHNR, CDR2 FQNEAQ, per germline (reference sequence). The length of the CDR3 is 14 residues.

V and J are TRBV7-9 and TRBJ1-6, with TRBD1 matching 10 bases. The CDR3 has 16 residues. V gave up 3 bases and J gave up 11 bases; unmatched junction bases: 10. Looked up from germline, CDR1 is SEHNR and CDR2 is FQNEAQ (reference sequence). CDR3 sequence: CASSFPGTGAQPPLHF. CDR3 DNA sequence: TGTGCCAGCAGCTTTCCGGGGACAGGGGCTCAGCCACCCCTCCACTTT. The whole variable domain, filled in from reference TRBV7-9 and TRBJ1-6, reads DTGVSQNPRHKITKRGQNVTFRCDPISEHNRLYWYRQTLGQGPEFLTYFQNEAQLEKSRLLSDRFSAERPKGSFSTLEIQRTEQGDSAMYLCASSFPGTGAQPPLHFGNGTRLTVT.

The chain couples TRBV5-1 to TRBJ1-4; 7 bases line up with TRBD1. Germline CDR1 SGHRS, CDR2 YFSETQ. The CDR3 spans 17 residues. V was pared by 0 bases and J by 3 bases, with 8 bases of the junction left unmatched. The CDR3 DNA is TGCGCCAGCAGCTTGGATCCAGGGGGTGTATCTAATGAAAAACTGTTTTTT. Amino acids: CASSLDPGGVSNEKLFF.

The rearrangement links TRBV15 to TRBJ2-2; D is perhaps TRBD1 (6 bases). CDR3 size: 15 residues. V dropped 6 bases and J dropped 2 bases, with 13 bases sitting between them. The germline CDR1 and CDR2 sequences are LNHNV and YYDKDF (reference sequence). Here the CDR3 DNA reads TGTGCCACCAGGCCTGGGACACTAAACACCGGGGAGCTGTTTTTT. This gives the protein CATRPGTLNTGELFF.

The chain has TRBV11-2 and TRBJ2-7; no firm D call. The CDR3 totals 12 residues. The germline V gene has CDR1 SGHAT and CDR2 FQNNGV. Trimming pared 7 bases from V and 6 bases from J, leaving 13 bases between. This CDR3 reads CASILNPREQYF. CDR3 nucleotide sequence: TGTGCCAGCATCCTAAATCCGCGCGAGCAGTACTTC.

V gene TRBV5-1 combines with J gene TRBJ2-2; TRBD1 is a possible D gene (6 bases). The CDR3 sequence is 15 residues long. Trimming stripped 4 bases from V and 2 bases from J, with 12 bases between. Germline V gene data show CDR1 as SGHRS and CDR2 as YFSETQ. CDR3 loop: CASSGRQANTGELFF. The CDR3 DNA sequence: TGCGCCAGCAGCGGGAGACAGGCAAACACCGGGGAGCTGTTTTTT.

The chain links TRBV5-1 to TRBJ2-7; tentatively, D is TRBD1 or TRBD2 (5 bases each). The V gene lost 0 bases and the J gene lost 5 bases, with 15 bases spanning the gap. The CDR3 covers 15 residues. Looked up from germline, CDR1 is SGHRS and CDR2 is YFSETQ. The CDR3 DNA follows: TGCGCCAGCAGCTTGGTGGGGGATAGGTTCGACGAGCAGTACTTC. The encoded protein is CASSLVGDRFDEQYF. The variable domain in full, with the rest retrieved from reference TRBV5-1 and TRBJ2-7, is KAGVTQTPRYLIKTRGQQVTLSCSPISGHRSVSWYQQTPGQGLQFLFEYFSETQRNKGNFPGRFSGRQFSNSRSEMNVSTLELGDSALYLCASSLVGDRFDEQYFGPGTRLTVT.

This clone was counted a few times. The CDR3 region is CASSGMGQPNTEAFF. For the CDR3, the DNA is TGTGCCAGCAGTGGAATGGGACAGCCGAACACTGAAGCTTTCTTT. V usage is TRBV2 and J usage is TRBJ1-1; 7 nucleotides line up with TRBD1. This CDR3 is 15 amino acids long. The trim removed 4 bases at V and 1 base at J, leaving 6 bases unmatched. Germline V gene sequence: CDR1 SNHLY, CDR2 FYNNEI. Combining the CDR3 with reference TRBV2 and TRBJ1-1 gives the whole variable domain EPEVTQTPSHQVTQMGQEVILRCVPISNHLYFYWYRQILGQKVEFLVSFYNNEISEKSEIFDDQFSVERPDGSNFTLKIRSTKLEDSAMYFCASSGMGQPNTEAFFGQGTRLTVV.

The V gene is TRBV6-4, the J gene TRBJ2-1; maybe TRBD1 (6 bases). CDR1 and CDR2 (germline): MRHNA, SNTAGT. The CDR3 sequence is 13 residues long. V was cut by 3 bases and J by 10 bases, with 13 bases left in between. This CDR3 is CASSDLYGTEQFF. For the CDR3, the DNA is TGTGCCAGCAGTGATTTGTATGGGACAGAGCAGTTCTTC.

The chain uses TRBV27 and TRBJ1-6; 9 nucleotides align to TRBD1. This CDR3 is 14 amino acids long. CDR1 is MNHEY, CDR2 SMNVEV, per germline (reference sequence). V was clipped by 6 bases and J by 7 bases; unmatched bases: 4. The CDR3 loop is CASSWTGENSPLHF. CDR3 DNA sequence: TGTGCCAGCAGCTGGACAGGGGAAAATTCACCCCTCCACTTT.

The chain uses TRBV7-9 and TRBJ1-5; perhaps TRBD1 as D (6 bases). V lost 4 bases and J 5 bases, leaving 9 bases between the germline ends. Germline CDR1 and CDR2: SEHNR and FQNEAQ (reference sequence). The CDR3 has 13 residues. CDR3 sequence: CASSSSGDQPQHF. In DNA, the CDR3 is TGTGCCAGCAGCTCCTCAGGGGATCAGCCCCAGCATTTT.

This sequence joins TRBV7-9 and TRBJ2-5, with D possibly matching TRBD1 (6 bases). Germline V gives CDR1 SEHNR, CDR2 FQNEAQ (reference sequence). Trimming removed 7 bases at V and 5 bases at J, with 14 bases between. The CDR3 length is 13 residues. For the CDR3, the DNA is TGTGCCAGCAACTCCAGGGGCGGGGAGACCCAGTACTTC. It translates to CASNSRGGETQYF. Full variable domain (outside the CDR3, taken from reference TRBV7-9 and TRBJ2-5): DTGVSQNPRHKITKRGQNVTFRCDPISEHNRLYWYRQTLGQGPEFLTYFQNEAQLEKSRLLSDRFSAERPKGSFSTLEIQRTEQGDSAMYLCASNSRGGETQYFGPGTRLLVL.

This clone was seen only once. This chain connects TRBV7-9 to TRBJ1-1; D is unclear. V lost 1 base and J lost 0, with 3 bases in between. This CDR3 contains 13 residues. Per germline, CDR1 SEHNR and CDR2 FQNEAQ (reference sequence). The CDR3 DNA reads TGTGCCAGCAGCTTAGTGTTGAACACTGAAGCTTTCTTT. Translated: CASSLVLNTEAFF.